This T cell receptor (beta chain) was recovered during a study of CXCR3-negative and CXCR3-positive naive CD8 T cells. 5' RACE with UMI labels generated the TRB cDNA libraries. TCRdb reworked the 5' RACE reads into one entry per CDR3 protein, no DNA. The sample table sets out about 62,000 distinct CDR3 sequences. Points from the study as a whole: Similar TRBV-TRBJ usage characterized naive CXCR3-negative and CXCR3-positive cells; memory cells differed.

Of note for this clonotype: Its antigen is still unknown.

The CDR3 covers 13 residues. In germline, CDR1 is SQVTM, CDR2 ANQGSEA. Sorts that each held 300,000 cells were run in triplicate for every CD8+ T cell subset. Among CD8+ T cells, naive ones were CD45RO-CCR7+CD27+CD95-. The TCR originated in a human donor in good health. Some clones in this sample may be carry-over from other donors' samples. The material sequenced was naive CXCR3- CD8+ T cells from blood. Subset defined: CD45RO-CCR7+CD27+CD95- naive CD8+ T cells lacking CXCR3 (TNR3-). The chain recombines TRBV29-1 with TRBJ2-7; TCRdb names TRBD2, which stays unverified in the absence of DNA. The chain's CDR3 is CSVNSGLSYEQYF.